Presented here are 13 T cell receptor beta chains from one specimen sequenced in a study of OX40 agonist ivuxolimab in advanced cancers. The protocol was immunoSEQ multiplex PCR, while the TCRdb copy is restricted to in-frame clones and leaves out a portion. The sample comprises roughly 61,000 clones, approximately 91% of which are singletons, and about 17% rests with the top ten. The sequencing here drew on CD4+ or CD8+ T cells sorted from blood, taken in a trial of the OX40 agonist ivuxolimab. These receptors were taken from an adult with an advanced solid tumor such as melanoma, head and neck, liver or kidney cancer.

The chain couples TRBV5-5 to TRBJ1-1, with D hard to call. Germline V gene data show CDR1 as SGHKS and CDR2 as YYEKEE (reference sequence). V lost 1 base and J lost 11, with 18 bases in between. This CDR3 is built from 14 residues. The CDR3 DNA follows: TGTGCCAGCAGCTTGATCGCGACTCTAAGGGATGCTTTCTTT. Translation gives CASSLIATLRDAFF.

The J gene is TRBJ2-1, the V gene TRBV19; the D call may be TRBD1 or TRBD2 (5 bases each). V was trimmed by 1 base and J by 7 bases, leaving 11 bases between them. CDR3 length equals 14 residues. Germline CDR1 reads LNHDA; CDR2 reads SQIVND (reference sequence). The CDR3 nucleotides are TGTGCCAGTAGTATAGGGGGGATGGGAAATGAGCAGTTCTTC. Translated, it gives CASSIGGMGNEQFF.

This clone appeared a few times. The chain carries TRBV29-1 and TRBJ2-7; D uncertain. CDR3 length: 11 amino acids. The V gene's germline CDR1 is SQVTM and CDR2 ANQGSEA. Trimming took 3 bases from V and 4 from J, leaving 7 bases between them. The CDR3 spells CSVEWSYEQYF. The CDR3 bases are TGCAGCGTTGAGTGGAGTTACGAGCAGTACTTC.

The chain carries TRBV11-2 and TRBJ1-1, with unresolved D. V was shortened by 0 bases and J by 6 bases, with 14 bases between the two germline ends. CDR1 is SGHAT, CDR2 FQNNGV, per germline. There are 15 residues in the CDR3. CDR3 amino acids: CASSLDRVFKPEAFF. The CDR3 DNA sequence: TGTGCCAGCAGCTTAGATCGGGTATTTAAACCTGAAGCTTTCTTT.

This rearrangement joins TRBV7-8 to TRBJ1-1; the D gene is possibly TRBD1 (6 bases). Trimming pared 6 bases from V and 8 bases from J, leaving 16 bases between. CDR1 is SGHVS, CDR2 FQNEAQ, per germline. The CDR3 contains 13 residues. CDR3 loop: CASSSDPDREAFF. CDR3 nucleotides: TGTGCCAGCAGTTCCGATCCCGACAGGGAAGCTTTCTTT.

The genes are TRBV4-1 and TRBJ2-1; TRBD1 aligns across 7 bases. The CDR3 contains 15 residues. V lost 3 bases, J lost 9 bases, and 11 bases stayed unmatched. The germline CDR1 and CDR2 sequences are MGHRA and YSYEKL. CDR3 DNA: TGCGCCAGCAGCCAGGATCCAGGGGGTGATGGTGAGCAGTTCTTC. Amino acid sequence: CASSQDPGGDGEQFF.

The chain has TRBV6-5 and TRBJ2-1; no reliable D call. The CDR3 is 12 residues long. Trimming took off 3 bases at V and 5 bases at J, with 5 bases between the two ends. CDR1 is MNHEY, CDR2 SVGAGI, per germline. This CDR3 reads CASSYEDNEQFF. CDR3 bases: TGTGCCAGCAGTTATGAGGACAATGAGCAGTTCTTC.

The V call is TRBV7-6, the J call TRBJ1-1; D not certain. Looked up from germline, CDR1 is SGHVS and CDR2 is FNYEAQ. The CDR3 extends over 13 amino acids. Trimming pared 6 bases from V and 0 bases from J, leaving 8 bases between. The CDR3, as DNA: TGTGCCAGCAGGGAGGAGATGAACACTGAAGCTTTCTTT. It is translated as CASREEMNTEAFF.

The V gene is TRBV28, the J gene TRBJ1-3, with D perhaps matching TRBD1 (5 bases). CDR3 size: 14 residues. The germline V gene has CDR1 MDHEN and CDR2 SYDVKM. V was clipped by 3 bases and J by 4 bases, with 10 bases between them. DNA for the CDR3: TGTGCCAGCAGTTTCGGGACTCTCGGAAACACCATATATTTT. Its translation: CASSFGTLGNTIYF.

The chain carries TRBV5-6 and TRBJ1-2; no clear D. V was cut by 1 base and J by 1 base, with 8 bases left in between. Germline CDR1 is SGHDT and CDR2 is YYEEEE. The CDR3 spans 14 residues. The CDR3: CASSLKDFNYGYTF. Here the CDR3 DNA reads TGTGCCAGCAGCTTGAAGGACTTTAACTATGGCTACACCTTC.

The chain has TRBV10-3 and TRBJ2-2; D not certain. Between the trimmed V and J ends, which lost 6 bases and 0 bases, there was a span of 2 bases. Germline CDR1 reads ENHRY; CDR2 reads SYGVKD. This CDR3 is 12 amino acids long. CDR3 sequence (DNA): TGTGCCATCAGAGCGAACACCGGGGAGCTGTTTTTT. Its protein is CAIRANTGELFF.

A few counts support this clone. The CDR3 loop reads CASSYLRQAGGYTF. For the CDR3, the DNA is TGTGCCAGCAGTTACCTCCGACAGGCTGGTGGCTACACCTTC. J is TRBJ1-2 and V is TRBV6-5, with D possibly being TRBD1 (6 bases). The CDR3 extends over 14 amino acids. The V end lost 2 bases, the J end lost 7 bases, and 14 bases lay between the germline ends. Looked up from germline, CDR1 is MNHEY and CDR2 is SVGAGI.

This sequence joins TRBV30 and TRBJ1-2, with D unclear. V gave up 3 bases and J gave up 5 bases, with 13 bases separating them. Germline lookup yields CDR1 GTSNPN and CDR2 SVGIG (reference sequence). CDR3 length: 13 residues. CDR3 in amino acids: CAWRTVMEYGYTF. As DNA, the CDR3 is TGTGCCTGGAGGACCGTGATGGAGTATGGCTACACCTTC.